This T cell receptor (beta chain) appears in the sequencing data of a study of T cells in Graves' hyperthyroidism and ophthalmopathy. For the study at large: Sampling of peripheral blood happened at initial diagnosis, prior to any treatment.

Orbital computed tomography, thyroid ultrasound, serum thyroxine and TRAb, and clinical symptoms together informed the diagnoses. About 10 ml fresh peripheral blood yielded the PBMCs. V shed 1 base and J shed 8 bases, with 14 bases lying between them. Germline CDR1 reads LNHNV; CDR2 reads YYDKDF (reference sequence). This CDR3 spans 14 amino acids. Authors of the study amplified TCR beta CDR3 regions from RNA transcripts. Carried out on the TCR CDR3, a first-round RT-PCR used the HTBI primer set. From the multiplex PCR reads, TCRdb called clonotypes with MiXCR, one entry per CDR3 protein. The data show 600,000 to 900,000 distinct CDR3 sequences, roughly 15% seen once. Study results and limitations: Ophthalmopathy and stable hyperthyroidism were told apart by a 13 V-J model.

To note about this clonotype: Its antigen is not known.

The sequencing sample was made of blood. This clonotype originated in a man aged 18 to 29 with Graves' hyperthyroidism. The chain links TRBV15 to TRBJ1-2; D call uncertain. CDR3 DNA: TGTGCCACCAGCAGAGGGATAGGGTTTTACGGCTACACCTTC. It specifies CATSRGIGFYGYTF.